This TCR beta chain was recorded in a study of cytomegalovirus exposure and HLA in healthy donors. Study observations and caveats: Excluded: some indistinguishable V segments such as TRBV6-2 and TRBV6-3. In a later analysis, TCR beta V- and J-gene trimming was associated with a missense DCLRE1C variant. It has been reported that TCR beta sequences accurately predicted the HLA-A and HLA-B alleles of most subjects.

Unrecorded immune exposure was likely among donors, who were nominally healthy when sampled. A word on this clone: Its antigen remains unidentified.

It was with 60 Vbeta and 13 Jbeta primers that the PCR ran. The repertoire was sequenced with immunoSEQ multiplex PCR; TCRdb's copy has only in-frame clones and lacks some. The repertoire has about 110,000 clones, about 79% of them found once; the top ten carry 2.5%. The germline V gene has CDR1 SNHLY and CDR2 FYNNEI. V lost 7 bases and J lost 5, with 20 bases in between. The CDR3 spans 15 residues. This sequence joins TRBV2 and TRBJ1-2; unclear D gene. The source is a woman between 18 and 29 years old in good health and CMV-seronegative. Sequencing used PBMCs. CDR3: CASTSGRTQAYGYTF. For the CDR3, the DNA is TGTGCCAGCACCTCGGGTAGAACTCAAGCATATGGCTACACCTTC.